This T cell receptor (beta chain) was captured in a study of response to subunit inactivated influenza vaccine. The CDR3 is made up of 14 amino acids. Germline CDR1 is DFQATT and CDR2 is SNEGSKA (reference sequence). J was trimmed by 6 bases and V by 6 bases; bases with no gene match: 9. TCRdb independently ran MiXCR on the RT-PCR reads; one entry per CDR3 protein. The profile shows hundreds of thousands of distinct CDR3 sequences, more than 15% of them singletons. The sequence was obtained from a man aged 50-60 years who received an inactivated influenza vaccine. This specimen was PBMCs from blood, taken roughly 12 days after vaccination. The chain recombines TRBV20-1 with TRBJ2-1; 9 nucleotides match TRBD2. The chain's CDR3 is CSAPVAGVSNEQFF. The DNA of the CDR3 is TGCAGTGCGCCCGTAGCGGGAGTGAGCAATGAGCAGTTCTTC.